This entry features one T cell receptor beta chain sequence. These data come from a study of OX40 agonist ivuxolimab in advanced cancers. Study information: The drug used for patients, ivuxolimab, was an agonistic anti-OX40 (CD134) antibody. While on treatment, patients had intravenous ivuxolimab at 0.01 to 10 mg/kg every 2 weeks. Antecedent anti-PD-1, anti-PD-L1 or anti-CTLA-4 therapy was permissible, with over 35% having received some.

Clones were read by immunoSEQ multiplex PCR, and TCRdb kept only the in-frame ones, dropping some. The repertoire consists of about 53,000 clones, with around 82% occurring once and the leading ten covering about 4.5%. This CDR3 has 17 amino acids. CDR1 SGHKS and CDR2 YYEKEE come from the germline V gene (reference sequence). V was pared by 1 base and J by 0 bases, with 16 bases between. The source of this sequence is an adult with an advanced solid tumor such as melanoma, head and neck, liver or kidney cancer. This sequence joins TRBV5-5 and TRBJ1-1; D remains ambiguous. The sample here was CD4+ or CD8+ T cells sorted from blood, taken in a trial of the OX40 agonist ivuxolimab. CDR3 amino acids: CASSLRIEGIVNTEAFF. As DNA, the CDR3 is TGTGCCAGCAGCTTGCGCATTGAAGGCATTGTGAACACTGAAGCTTTCTTT. Full variable domain (missing parts from reference TRBV5-5 and TRBJ1-1): DAGVTQSPTHLIKTRGQQVTLRCSPISGHKSVSWYQQVLGQGPQFIFQYYEKEERGRGNFPDRFSARQFPNYSSELNVNALLLGDSALYLCASSLRIEGIVNTEAFFGQGTRLTVV.